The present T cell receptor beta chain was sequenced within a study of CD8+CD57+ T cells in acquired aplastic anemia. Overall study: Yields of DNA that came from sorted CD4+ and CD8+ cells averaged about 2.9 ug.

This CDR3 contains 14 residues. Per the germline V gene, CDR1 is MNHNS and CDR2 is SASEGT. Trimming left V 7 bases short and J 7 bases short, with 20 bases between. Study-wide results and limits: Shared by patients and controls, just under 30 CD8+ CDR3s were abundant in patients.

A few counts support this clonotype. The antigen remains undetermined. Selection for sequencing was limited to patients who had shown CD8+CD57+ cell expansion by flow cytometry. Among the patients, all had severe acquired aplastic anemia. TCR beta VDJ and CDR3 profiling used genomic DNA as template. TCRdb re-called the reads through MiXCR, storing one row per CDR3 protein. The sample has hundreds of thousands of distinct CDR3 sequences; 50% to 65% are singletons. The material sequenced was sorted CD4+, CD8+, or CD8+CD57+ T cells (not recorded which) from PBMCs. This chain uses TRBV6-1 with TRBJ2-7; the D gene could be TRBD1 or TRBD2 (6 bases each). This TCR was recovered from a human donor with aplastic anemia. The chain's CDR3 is CASNGGHGLGEQYF. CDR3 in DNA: TGTGCCAGCAACGGGGGACACGGGTTGGGGGAGCAGTACTTC.